Below are 24 T cell receptor beta chains sequenced from a single sample in a study of patients and donors after allogeneic stem cell transplantation. Via MiXCR, TCRdb re-called the RT-PCR reads, giving one row per CDR3 protein. The profile shows roughly 940,000 distinct CDR3 sequences, under 20% of them singletons. Sample: blood, either unsorted or a sorted T cell fraction (not recorded which). All receptors derive from a human donor who was either an allogeneic HSCT recipient or a stem cell or donor lymphocyte infusion donor (not recorded which). It is not recorded whose cells these are; they may come from a transplant donor.

The chain is built from TRBV12-3 or TRBV12-4 and TRBJ2-7; D ambiguous. CDR3 length equals 13 residues. V was cut by 5 bases and J by 6 bases, with 14 bases left in between. The CDR3 here is CASSPRISGEQYF. The CDR3 DNA reads as TGTGCCAGCAGTCCCCGGATATCGGGCGAGCAGTACTTC.

This sequence joins TRBV7-2 and TRBJ1-2; D is uncertain. Germline V gene lookup returns CDR1 SGHTA and CDR2 FQGNSA. The CDR3 spans 15 residues. V lost 1 base and J 4 bases, leaving 13 bases between the germline ends. CDR3 sequence (DNA): TGTGCCAGCAGCTTAGTCGAGAAGAAGTTCTATGGCTACACCTTC. Its translation: CASSLVEKKFYGYTF.

V gene TRBV29-1 combines with J gene TRBJ2-7; D is possibly TRBD2 (5 bases). Trimming shortened V by 8 bases and J by 2 bases, and 16 bases separated the two germline ends. In germline, CDR1 is SQVTM, CDR2 ANQGSEA. There are 13 residues in the CDR3. CDR3 bases: TGCAGCCCGAGTCCCGGGGTCCCCTACGAGCAGTACTTC. It yields the protein CSPSPGVPYEQYF.

This chain joins TRBV7-9 and TRBJ2-7; D possibly corresponds to TRBD2 (5 bases). V lost 5 bases to trimming and J lost 0 bases, with 14 bases between them. This CDR3 comprises 15 residues. Germline values: CDR1 SEHNR, CDR2 FQNEAQ (reference sequence). This CDR3 reads CASSQARGNSYEQYF. DNA for the CDR3: TGTGCCAGCAGCCAGGCCCGGGGAAACTCCTACGAGCAGTACTTC.

V usage is TRBV18 and J usage is TRBJ2-7, with D perhaps TRBD1 (5 bases). V lost 3 bases to trimming and J lost 4 bases, with 13 bases between them. This CDR3 has 14 amino acids. Germline CDR1 reads KGHSH; CDR2 reads LQKENI. This CDR3 is CASSPDPGNYEQYF. DNA for the CDR3: TGTGCCAGCTCACCGGACCCAGGGAATTACGAGCAGTACTTC.

The sample holds a few counts of this clonotype. The chain links TRBV4-3 to TRBJ2-5; tentative D call: TRBD2 (6 bases). Germline CDR1 is LGHNA and CDR2 is YSLEER. The CDR3 length is 15 residues. Trimming took off 0 bases at V and 4 bases at J, with 12 bases between the two ends. This chain's CDR3 is CASSQDLGEAETQYF. CDR3 bases: TGCGCCAGCAGCCAAGATCTGGGGGAGGCAGAGACCCAGTACTTC.

This clonotype was detected a few times. The rearrangement joins TRBV4-1 to TRBJ2-1, with 9 bases identical to TRBD2. The CDR3 consists of 17 residues. The J segment lost 5 bases and the V segment lost 5 bases, leaving 13 bases of the junction unmatched. Germline loops: CDR1 MGHRA, CDR2 YSYEKL. CDR3 loop: CASSGQIAGAFNNEQFF. The DNA of the CDR3 is TGCGCCAGCAGCGGGCAGATAGCGGGAGCTTTTAACAATGAGCAGTTCTTC.

This clonotype appeared a few times. The chain is built from TRBV11-2 and TRBJ2-5, with TRBD2 as a possible D gene (6 bases). The CDR3 covers 13 residues. V was clipped by 2 bases and J by 3 bases, with 7 bases between them. CDR1 SGHAT and CDR2 FQNNGV come from the germline V gene. CDR3 residues: CASSLWGEETQYF. The CDR3 nucleotides read TGTGCCAGCAGCTTATGGGGGGAAGAGACCCAGTACTTC.

This clonotype has just a few counts. This chain links TRBV6-1 with TRBJ2-7; no clear D gene. V lost 7 bases to trimming and J lost 0 bases, with 13 bases between them. Germline-derived CDR1 and CDR2 are MNHNS and SASEGT. The CDR3 loop spans 14 amino acids. The CDR3 DNA follows: TGTGCCAGCAAGATAGCCCCGAGCTCCTACGAGCAGTACTTC. Encoded protein: CASKIAPSSYEQYF.

The chain has TRBV4-1 and TRBJ1-1; D call uncertain. V was cut by 4 bases and J by 1 base, with 13 bases left in between. The CDR3 is 15 amino acids. From germline, CDR1 is MGHRA and CDR2 YSYEKL. CDR3 sequence (DNA): TGCGCCAGCAGCCTATACCTTTCCCCGAACACTGAAGCTTTCTTT. Amino acid sequence: CASSLYLSPNTEAFF.

The table lists this clonotype with many counts. This chain connects TRBV27 to TRBJ2-7, with a possible D match to TRBD2 (5 bases). Germline lookup yields CDR1 MNHEY and CDR2 SMNVEV (reference sequence). The CDR3 sequence is 11 residues long. V lost 7 bases to trimming and J lost 6 bases, with 10 bases between them. CDR3 residues: CASTWGAEQYF. The CDR3 DNA is TGTGCCAGCACTTGGGGAGCCGAGCAGTACTTC.

This clonotype turned up a few times. The V call is TRBV7-2, the J call TRBJ2-5; D is possibly TRBD2 (6 bases). Germline V gene data show CDR1 as SGHTA and CDR2 as FQGNSA. V was clipped by 5 bases and J by 7 bases, with 17 bases between them. The CDR3 has 14 amino acids. The CDR3 coding sequence is TGTGCCAGCAGCCTGGGGAGCGCGGGGCGGACCCAGTACTTC. Translated, it gives CASSLGSAGRTQYF.

The V gene is TRBV7-9, the J gene TRBJ2-7; D is undetermined. Trimming took off 1 base at V and 2 bases at J, with 9 bases between the two ends. This CDR3 spans 14 amino acids. The germline CDR1 and CDR2 sequences are SEHNR and FQNEAQ (reference sequence). The CDR3 region has the DNA TGTGCCAGCAGCTTAGGAAAAGGGACCTACGAGCAGTACTTC. Translating gives CASSLGKGTYEQYF. Full variable domain (missing parts from reference TRBV7-9 and TRBJ2-7): DTGVSQNPRHKITKRGQNVTFRCDPISEHNRLYWYRQTLGQGPEFLTYFQNEAQLEKSRLLSDRFSAERPKGSFSTLEIQRTEQGDSAMYLCASSLGKGTYEQYFGPGTRLTVT.

The rearrangement links TRBV27 to TRBJ2-2; D uncertain. This CDR3 contains 13 residues. Germline CDR1 reads MNHEY; CDR2 reads SMNVEV (reference sequence). V lost 7 bases and J lost 3, with 9 bases in between. The CDR3 DNA follows: TGTGCCAGCAAAACGGTGGACACCGGGGAGCTGTTTTTT. It codes for CASKTVDTGELFF.

This clonotype was seen a few times. The chain joins TRBV5-1 to TRBJ1-2, with a tentative D call TRBD1 (5 bases). The germline CDR1 and CDR2 sequences are SGHRS and YFSETQ. The CDR3 totals 15 residues. Trimming took 0 bases from V and 8 from J, leaving 17 bases between them. CDR3 amino acids: CASSLEGTGLLGYTF. Written as DNA, the CDR3 is TGCGCCAGCAGCTTGGAGGGGACGGGTCTATTGGGCTACACCTTC.

This clonotype was observed a few times. The chain combines TRBV5-1 with TRBJ2-1, with TRBD1 as a possible D gene (6 bases). The CDR3 has 14 amino acids. Per germline, CDR1 SGHRS and CDR2 YFSETQ. CDR3 residues: CATSPGQPRNEQFF. The CDR3 DNA sequence: TGCGCGACCTCCCCGGGACAACCTAGGAATGAGCAGTTCTTC.

The chain recombines TRBV25-1 with TRBJ1-2; TRBD1 matches 9 bases. Unmatched junction bases numbered 8, after V lost 3 bases and J lost 6 bases. The V gene's germline CDR1 is MGHDK and CDR2 SYGVNS. The CDR3 extends over 15 amino acids. CDR3 in amino acids: CASSELRDRVDGYTF. The CDR3 nucleotides are TGTGCCAGCAGTGAGCTTAGGGACAGGGTGGATGGCTACACCTTC.

This chain links TRBV19 with TRBJ2-1; 8 bases agree with TRBD2. Per the germline V gene, CDR1 is LNHDA and CDR2 is SQIVND (reference sequence). The CDR3 sequence is 16 residues long. The V gene end was trimmed by 3 bases and the J gene end by 0 bases; junction bases not matched to a gene: 4. The CDR3 protein is CASSMGGRSSYNEQFF. CDR3 DNA: TGTGCCAGTAGTATGGGCGGGAGGAGCTCCTACAATGAGCAGTTCTTC.

This clonotype was counted between two and nine times. J is TRBJ2-7 and V is TRBV13; 10 bases agree with TRBD2. This CDR3 region has 16 residues. The ends lost 4 bases at V and 4 bases at J; junction bases unmatched: 10. CDR1 and CDR2 from the germline V gene are PRHDT and FYEKMQ (reference sequence). The CDR3, as DNA: TGTGCCAGCAGCTCCCGTGCGGGACTAGCGAGGTACGAGCAGTACTTC. As protein: CASSSRAGLARYEQYF.

This chain links TRBV10-3 with TRBJ2-3, with D possibly being TRBD2 (5 bases). Germline V lookup: CDR1 ENHRY, CDR2 SYGVKD. Trimming cost V 4 bases and J 2 bases, with 10 bases left between them. The CDR3 length is 14 residues. As DNA, the CDR3 is TGTGCCATCAGTGCAGCGGAATCCACAGATACGCAGTATTTT. Protein product: CAISAAESTDTQYF.

This sequence joins TRBV9 and TRBJ1-3; tentatively, D is TRBD1 (6 bases). The germline gives CDR1 SGDLS, CDR2 YYNGEE. V dropped 8 bases and J dropped 0 bases, with 12 bases sitting between them. The CDR3 runs to 14 residues. The CDR3 loop is CASQQGSSGNTIYF. For the CDR3, the DNA is TGTGCCAGTCAACAGGGAAGCTCTGGAAACACCATATATTTT.

This clonotype was detected only a few times. This chain connects TRBV20-1 to TRBJ2-1; tentatively, D is TRBD2 (6 bases). The CDR3 loop spans 14 amino acids. The germline CDR1 and CDR2 sequences are DFQATT and SNEGSKA (reference sequence). Trimming stripped 6 bases from V and 8 bases from J, with 20 bases between. In DNA form, the CDR3 reads TGCAGTGCCCCCGTTGCTAGCGCGATATATGAGCAGTTCTTC. Its protein is CSAPVASAIYEQFF.

The sample holds many counts of this clonotype. The V gene is TRBV12-3 or TRBV12-4, the J gene TRBJ1-1; D is uncertain. V lost 3 bases to trimming and J lost 2 bases, with 7 bases between them. CDR3 length: 13 residues. Written as DNA, the CDR3 is TGTGCCAGCAGTTTCGGTGATAACACTGAAGCTTTCTTT. Protein: CASSFGDNTEAFF.

The rearrangement uses TRBV13 and TRBJ2-1, with D tentatively TRBD2 (7 bases). V was clipped by 3 bases and J by 6 bases, with 15 bases between them. Germline assignment: CDR1 PRHDT and CDR2 FYEKMQ (reference sequence). The CDR3 has 15 amino acids. CDR3 in amino acids: CASSFVVRGGNEQFF. Here the CDR3 DNA reads TGTGCCAGCAGCTTCGTAGTAAGGGGGGGCAATGAGCAGTTCTTC.